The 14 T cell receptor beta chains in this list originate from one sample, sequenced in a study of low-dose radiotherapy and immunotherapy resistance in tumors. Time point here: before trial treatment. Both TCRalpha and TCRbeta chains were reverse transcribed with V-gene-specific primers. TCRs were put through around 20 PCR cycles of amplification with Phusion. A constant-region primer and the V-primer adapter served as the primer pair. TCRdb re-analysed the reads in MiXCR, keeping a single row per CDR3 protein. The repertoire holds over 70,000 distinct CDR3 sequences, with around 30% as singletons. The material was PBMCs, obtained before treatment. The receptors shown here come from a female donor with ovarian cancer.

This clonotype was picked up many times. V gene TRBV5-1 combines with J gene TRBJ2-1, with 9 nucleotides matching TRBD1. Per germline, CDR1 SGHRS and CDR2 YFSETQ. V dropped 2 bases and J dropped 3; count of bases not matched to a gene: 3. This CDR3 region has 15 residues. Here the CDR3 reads CASSLGTGNYNEQFF. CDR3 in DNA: TGCGCCAGCAGCTTAGGGACAGGGAACTACAATGAGCAGTTCTTC.

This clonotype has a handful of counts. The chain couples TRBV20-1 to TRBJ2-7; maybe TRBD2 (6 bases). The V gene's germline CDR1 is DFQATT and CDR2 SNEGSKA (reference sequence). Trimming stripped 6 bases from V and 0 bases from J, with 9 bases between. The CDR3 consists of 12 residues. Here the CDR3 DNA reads TGCAGTGCCGGAGGGGCCTCCTACGAGCAGTACTTC. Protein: CSAGGASYEQYF.

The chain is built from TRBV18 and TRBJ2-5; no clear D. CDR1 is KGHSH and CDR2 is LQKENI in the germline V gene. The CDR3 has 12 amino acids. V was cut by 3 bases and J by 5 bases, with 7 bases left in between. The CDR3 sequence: CASSPRTETQYF. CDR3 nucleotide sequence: TGTGCCAGCTCACCTCGGACGGAGACCCAGTACTTC.

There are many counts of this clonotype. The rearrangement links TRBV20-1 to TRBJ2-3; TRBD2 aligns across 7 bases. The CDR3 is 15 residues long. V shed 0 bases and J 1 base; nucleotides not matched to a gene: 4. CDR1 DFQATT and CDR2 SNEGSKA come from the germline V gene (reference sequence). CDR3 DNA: TGCAGTGCTAGAGATTCTAGCGGAGGCACAGATACGCAGTATTTT. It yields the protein CSARDSSGGTDTQYF.

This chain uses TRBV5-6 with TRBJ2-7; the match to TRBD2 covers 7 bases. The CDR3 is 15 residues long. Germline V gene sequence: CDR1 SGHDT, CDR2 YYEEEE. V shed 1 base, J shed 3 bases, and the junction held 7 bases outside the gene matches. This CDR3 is CASSLLVTGGYEQYF. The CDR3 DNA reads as TGTGCCAGCAGCTTGCTTGTGACGGGAGGCTACGAGCAGTACTTC.

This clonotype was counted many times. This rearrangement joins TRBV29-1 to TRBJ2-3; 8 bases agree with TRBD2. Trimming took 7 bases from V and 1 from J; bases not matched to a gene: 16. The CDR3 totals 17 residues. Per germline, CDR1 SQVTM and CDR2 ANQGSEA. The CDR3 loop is CSASPTGTRIGTDTQYF. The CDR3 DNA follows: TGCAGCGCGTCCCCGACCGGGACTAGGATCGGCACAGATACGCAGTATTTT.

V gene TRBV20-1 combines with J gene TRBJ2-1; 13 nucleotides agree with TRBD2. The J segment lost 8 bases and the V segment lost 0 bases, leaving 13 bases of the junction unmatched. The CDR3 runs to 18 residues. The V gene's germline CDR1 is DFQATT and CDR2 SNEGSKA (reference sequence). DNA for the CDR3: TGCAGTGCTAGAGATCCCCTCCTCACTAGCGGGGGGGTAGATGAGCAGTTCTTC. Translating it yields CSARDPLLTSGGVDEQFF.

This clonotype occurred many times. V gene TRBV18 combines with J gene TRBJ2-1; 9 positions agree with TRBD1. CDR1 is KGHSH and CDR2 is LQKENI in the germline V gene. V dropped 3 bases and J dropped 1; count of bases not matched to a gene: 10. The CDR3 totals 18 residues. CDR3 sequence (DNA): TGTGCCAGCTCACCCCCGGGACAGGGCGGGATTTCCTACAATGAGCAGTTCTTC. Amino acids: CASSPPGQGGISYNEQFF.

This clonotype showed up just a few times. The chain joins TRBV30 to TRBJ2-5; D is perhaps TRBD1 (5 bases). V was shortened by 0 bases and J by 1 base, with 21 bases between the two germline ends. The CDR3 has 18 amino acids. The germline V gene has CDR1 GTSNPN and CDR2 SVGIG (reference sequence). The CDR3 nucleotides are TGTGCCTGGAGTGTAGGTGTTTCAATGGACAAGAGCCAAGAGACCCAGTACTTC. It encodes CAWSVGVSMDKSQETQYF.

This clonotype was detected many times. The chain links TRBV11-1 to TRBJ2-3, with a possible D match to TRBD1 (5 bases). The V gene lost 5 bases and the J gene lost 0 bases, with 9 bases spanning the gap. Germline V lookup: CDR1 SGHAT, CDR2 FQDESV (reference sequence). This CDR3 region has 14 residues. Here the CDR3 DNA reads TGTGCCAGCAGCCGTTACAGGAGCACAGATACGCAGTATTTT. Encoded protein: CASSRYRSTDTQYF.

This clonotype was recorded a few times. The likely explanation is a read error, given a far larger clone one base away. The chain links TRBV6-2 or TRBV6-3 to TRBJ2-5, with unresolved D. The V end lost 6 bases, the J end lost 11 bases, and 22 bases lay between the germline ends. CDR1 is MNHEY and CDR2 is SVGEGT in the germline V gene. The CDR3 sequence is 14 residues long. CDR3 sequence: CASSRTALVNEQYF. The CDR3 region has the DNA TGTGCCAGCAGCCGTACCGCGCTAGTGAATGAGCAGTACTTC.

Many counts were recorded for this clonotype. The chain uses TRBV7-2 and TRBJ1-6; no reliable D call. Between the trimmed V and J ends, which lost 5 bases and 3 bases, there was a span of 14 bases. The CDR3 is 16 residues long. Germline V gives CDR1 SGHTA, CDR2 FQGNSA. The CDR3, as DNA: TGTGCCAGCAGCGGGCCGGGTATCGGCTATAATTCACCCCTCCACTTT. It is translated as CASSGPGIGYNSPLHF. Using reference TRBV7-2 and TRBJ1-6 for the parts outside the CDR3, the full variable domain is GAGVSQSPSNKVTEKGKDVELRCDPISGHTALYWYRQSLGQGLEFLIYFQGNSAPDKSGLPSDRFSAERTGGSVSTLTIQRTQQEDSAVYLCASSGPGIGYNSPLHFGNGTRLTVT.

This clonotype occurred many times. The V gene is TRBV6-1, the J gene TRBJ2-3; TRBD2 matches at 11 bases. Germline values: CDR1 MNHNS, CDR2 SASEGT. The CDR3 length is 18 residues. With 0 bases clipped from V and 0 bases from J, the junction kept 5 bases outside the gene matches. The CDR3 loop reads CASSEARLAGYSTDTQYF. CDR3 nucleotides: TGTGCCAGCAGTGAAGCCCGACTAGCGGGATATAGCACAGATACGCAGTATTTT.

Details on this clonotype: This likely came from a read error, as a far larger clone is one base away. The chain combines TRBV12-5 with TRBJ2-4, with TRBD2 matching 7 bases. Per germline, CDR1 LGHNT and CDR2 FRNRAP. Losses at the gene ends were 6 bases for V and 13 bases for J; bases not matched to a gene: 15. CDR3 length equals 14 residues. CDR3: CASGRESAYNEQYF. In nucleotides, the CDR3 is TGTGCTAGTGGGCGGGAGTCAGCCTACAATGAGCAGTACTTC. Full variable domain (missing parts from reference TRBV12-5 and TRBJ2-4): DARVTQTPRHKVTEMGQEVTMRCQPILGHNTVFWYRQTMMQGLELLAYFRNRAPLDDSGMPKDRFSAEMPDATLATLKIQPSEPRDSAVYFCASGRESAYNEQYFGAGTRLSVL.